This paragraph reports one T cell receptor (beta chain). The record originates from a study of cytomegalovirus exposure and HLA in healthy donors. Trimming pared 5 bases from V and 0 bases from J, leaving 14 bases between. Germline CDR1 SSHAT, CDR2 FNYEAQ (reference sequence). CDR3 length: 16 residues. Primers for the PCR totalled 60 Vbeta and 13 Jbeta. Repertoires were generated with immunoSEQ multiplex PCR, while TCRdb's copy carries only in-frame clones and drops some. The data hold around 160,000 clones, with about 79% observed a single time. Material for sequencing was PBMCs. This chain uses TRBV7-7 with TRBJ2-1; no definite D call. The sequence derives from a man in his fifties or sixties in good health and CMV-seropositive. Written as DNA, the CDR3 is TGTGCCAGCAGCCTAACCCCAATTATCTCCTACAATGAGCAGTTCTTC. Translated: CASSLTPIISYNEQFF.